The 11 T cell receptor beta chains below come from one sample, sequenced in a study of T-cell memory formation after mild COVID-19. MiXCR, run by TCRdb on the 5' RACE reads, gives a single entry per CDR3 protein. The sample contains fewer than 650,000 distinct CDR3 sequences, about 20% of which appear only once. The sequencing input was PBMCs or a T cell subset sorted from them (not recorded which). The receptors derive from an adult woman who had mild COVID-19 (a few samples of this study predate the infection). Cell type and time point are not known.

This clonotype has just a few counts. CDR3 sequence (DNA): TGTGCCAGCAGAAGAGGGGAAGGCCCCTACGAGCAGTACTTC. The encoded protein is CASRRGEGPYEQYF. The V call is TRBV7-8, the J call TRBJ2-7; D may be TRBD1 or TRBD2 (5 bases each). Germline lookup yields CDR1 SGHVS and CDR2 FQNEAQ. With 6 bases removed from V and 2 bases from J, the gap between germline ends came to 14 bases. The CDR3 length is 14 residues.

The rearrangement links TRBV7-9 to TRBJ1-2; possible D gene TRBD1, 6 bases. V was pared by 4 bases and J by 5 bases, with 11 bases between. Germline V gives CDR1 SEHNR, CDR2 FQNEAQ (reference sequence). CDR3 length: 13 residues. CDR3 amino acids: CASSYRTEYGYTF. As DNA, the CDR3 is TGTGCCAGCAGCTACCGGACAGAATATGGCTACACCTTC.

The chain employs TRBV18 and TRBJ1-1; 7 nucleotides align to TRBD1. Germline CDR1 is KGHSH and CDR2 is LQKENI. The CDR3 is 18 residues long. Trimming cost V 6 bases and J 1 base; bases outside gene matches: 17. CDR3 residues: CASSPAVNLGGENTEAFF. CDR3 DNA: TGTGCCAGCTCGCCCGCAGTTAACCTAGGGGGCGAGAACACTGAAGCTTTCTTT.

This clonotype showed up just a few times. This chain connects TRBV6-1 to TRBJ1-1; TRBD1 agrees at 8 bases. The trim removed 1 base at V and 4 bases at J, leaving 5 bases unmatched. The CDR3 spans 15 residues. Germline V CDR1 and CDR2: MNHNS, SASEGT. CDR3 sequence: CASSEEDRASTEAFF. The CDR3 bases are TGTGCCAGCAGTGAAGAGGACAGGGCTAGCACTGAAGCTTTCTTT.

This clonotype turned up a few times. This chain joins TRBV27 and TRBJ1-6, with D possibly matching TRBD1 (6 bases). Germline V gene lookup returns CDR1 MNHEY and CDR2 SMNVEV (reference sequence). Trimming removed 4 bases at V and 9 bases at J, with 19 bases between. This CDR3 has 16 amino acids. The CDR3 loop reads CASSSNSGTLASPLHF. The CDR3 coding sequence is TGTGCCAGCAGTTCTAACTCCGGGACACTTGCTTCACCCCTCCACTTT.

The chain links TRBV20-1 to TRBJ2-5; D is undetermined. This CDR3 has 14 residues. The V gene's germline CDR1 is DFQATT and CDR2 SNEGSKA (reference sequence). V shed 0 bases and J shed 5 bases, with 13 bases lying between them. CDR3: CSARDPRSSETQYF. The CDR3 DNA sequence: TGCAGTGCTAGAGATCCGAGGTCGAGCGAGACCCAGTACTTC.

This chain uses TRBV5-1 with TRBJ2-3, with 8 bases matching TRBD1. CDR3 length equals 18 residues. J lost 3 bases, V lost 0 bases, and 12 bases had no gene match. Germline CDR1 SGHRS, CDR2 YFSETQ. CDR3 nucleotides: TGCGCCAGCAGCTTGGCCTCTTTAGGGGACAGGAGGACAGATACGCAGTATTTT. Its protein product is CASSLASLGDRRTDTQYF. Full variable domain (missing parts from reference TRBV5-1 and TRBJ2-3): KAGVTQTPRYLIKTRGQQVTLSCSPISGHRSVSWYQQTPGQGLQFLFEYFSETQRNKGNFPGRFSGRQFSNSRSEMNVSTLELGDSALYLCASSLASLGDRRTDTQYFGPGTRLTVL.

The chain uses TRBV4-2 and TRBJ2-3, with 12 bases that match TRBD2. Germline values: CDR1 LGHNA, CDR2 YNFKEQ. The CDR3 loop spans 16 amino acids. The J segment lost 4 bases and the V segment lost 3 bases, leaving 5 bases of the junction unmatched. CDR3 DNA sequence: TGTGCCAGCAGCCAGACCCTAGCGGGAGGGGCAGATACGCAGTATTTT. It specifies CASSQTLAGGADTQYF.

This clonotype was seen many times. J is TRBJ2-5 and V is TRBV24-1; 10 bases are shared with TRBD2. Germline trimming cut 3 bases from V and 4 bases from J; bases unmatched to any gene: 7. CDR1 and CDR2 (germline): KGHDR, SFDVKD. The CDR3 covers 16 residues. CDR3 amino acids: CATSDSGRARGETQYF. The CDR3 DNA is TGTGCCACCAGTGATAGCGGGAGGGCCCGGGGAGAGACCCAGTACTTC.

This clonotype was seen a few times. V gene TRBV3-2 combines with J gene TRBJ2-1; the table's D call of TRBD1 was not tested on the DNA. TRBV3-2 is annotated as a pseudogene. The CDR3 runs to 18 residues. The CDR3 reads CASSHPGAGAFSYNEQFF. For the CDR3, the DNA is TGTGCCAGCAGCCACCCTGGGGCAGGGGCATTCTCCTACAATGAGCAGTTCTTC.

The J gene is TRBJ2-7, the V gene TRBV4-3; TRBD2 is a possible D gene (6 bases). Germline V gene lookup returns CDR1 LGHNA and CDR2 YSLEER. Trimming removed 1 base at V and 3 bases at J, with 13 bases between. The CDR3 length is 15 residues. DNA of the CDR3: TGCGCCAGCAGCCAAGGGAATAGCGGAGGCTACGAGCAGTACTTC. It is translated as CASSQGNSGGYEQYF.